Listed below are T cell receptor beta chains from one sample, sequenced in a study of shared clonotypes between healthy human individuals. The protocol was immunoSEQ multiplex PCR, while the TCRdb copy is restricted to in-frame clones and leaves out a portion. Of a few million clones detected, roughly 93% appear once; the ten largest clones hold about 0.37%. The sequenced sample was naive CD4+ T cells from PBMCs. The receptor source for this set is a man in his late teens or twenties in good health. Some clones in this sample may be carry-over from other donors' samples. CDR3s include the opening cysteine and the closing phenylalanine or tryptophan. The D gene is left open where the match is weak. Only part of the rows carry a size: once, few, many, or a class if the clone is expanded.

.,TRBJ1-1,.,TRBV28,CASSLPGMVPEAFF,TGTGCCAGCAGTTTGCCAGGGATGGTCCCTGAAGCTTTCTTT
.,TRBJ2-1,.,TRBV19,CASRSRGAAAGDEQFF,TGTGCCAGTAGATCCCGGGGGGCCGCAGCCGGTGATGAGCAGTTCTTC
TRBD2,TRBJ2-1,.,TRBV7-3,CASSLGGSVNEQFF,TGTGCCAGCAGCTTAGGCGGGAGTGTAAATGAGCAGTTCTTC
.,TRBJ2-2,.,TRBV6-5,CASRVQGNTGELFF,TGTGCCAGCAGGGTACAGGGAAACACCGGGGAGCTGTTTTTT
.,TRBJ2-4,.,TRBV5-1,CASSFGGTDRNIQYF,TGCGCCAGCAGCTTTGGCGGGACAGATCGAAACATTCAGTACTTC
.,TRBJ2-7,.,TRBV7-2,CASSPLGFRSYEQYF,TGTGCCAGCAGCCCACTAGGTTTCCGCTCCTACGAGCAGTACTTC
.,TRBJ2-4,.,TRBV6-5,CASSSSPGNIQYF,TGTGCCAGCAGTTCTAGTCCGGGAAACATTCAGTACTTC
.,TRBJ2-7,.,TRBV28,CASMNSYEQYF,TGTGCCAGCATGAACTCCTACGAGCAGTACTTC
TRBD1,TRBJ2-3,.,TRBV5-1,CASSISTGLSTDTQYF,TGCGCCAGCAGCATATCGACAGGGCTTAGCACAGATACGCAGTATTTT
.,TRBJ2-6,.,TRBV5-1,CASRKTEVHSGANVLTF,TGCGCCAGCAGGAAAACAGAAGTCCACTCTGGGGCCAACGTCCTGACTTTC
TRBD1,TRBJ1-1,.,TRBV28,CASSLNRGWTEAFF,TGTGCCAGCAGCCTAAACAGGGGTTGGACTGAAGCTTTCTTT
.,TRBJ2-1,once,TRBV19,CASTPGSSYNEQFF,TGTGCCAGTACCCCAGGTAGCTCCTACAATGAGCAGTTCTTC
TRBD1,TRBJ1-5,.,TRBV28,CASRGQGWDQPQHF,TGTGCCAGCAGGGGACAGGGGTGGGATCAGCCCCAGCATTTT
TRBD2,TRBJ2-6,.,TRBV18,CASGAGGPGANVLTF,TGTGCCAGCGGGGCGGGAGGTCCTGGGGCCAACGTCCTGACTTTC
.,TRBJ1-5,.,TRBV2,CASRPGGNQPQHF,TGTGCCAGCAGGCCGGGAGGCAATCAGCCCCAGCATTTT
.,TRBJ1-2,.,TRBV7-6,CASSSLPGDYGYTF,TGTGCCAGCAGCTCCTTACCCGGGGACTATGGCTACACCTTC
.,TRBJ2-2,.,TRBV7-9,CASSFVGELFF,TGTGCCAGCAGCTTTGTCGGGGAGCTGTTTTTT
TRBD2,TRBJ2-3,.,TRBV4-3,CASSPGGLAGVGTDTQYF,TGCGCCAGCAGCCCGGGCGGTCTAGCGGGAGTTGGCACAGATACGCAGTATTTT
.,TRBJ2-7,.,TRBV23-1,CAVQSIRGVSVEQYF,TGCGCCGTCCAGTCAATTAGGGGAGTCTCGGTCGAGCAGTACTTC
TRBD2,TRBJ2-1,once,TRBV9,CASSALAGVANEQFF,TGTGCCAGCAGCGCTTTAGCGGGAGTCGCAAATGAGCAGTTCTTC
.,TRBJ2-7,.,TRBV7-9,CASSLEGTRNFNEQYF,TGTGCCAGCAGCTTAGAGGGGACGCGGAACTTCAACGAGCAGTACTTC
.,TRBJ2-1,.,TRBV15,CATSSVRPNEQFF,TGTGCCACCAGCTCCGTGAGGCCCAATGAGCAGTTCTTC
TRBD2,TRBJ2-3,.,TRBV7-2,CASRLGREGSDTQYF,TGTGCCAGCAGGCTGGGGCGGGAGGGTTCAGATACGCAGTATTTT
TRBD2,TRBJ2-7,once,TRBV5-4,CASRSSGRTYEQYF,TGTGCCAGCAGGTCTAGCGGGAGGACCTACGAGCAGTACTTC
TRBD2,TRBJ2-7,once,TRBV19,CASSTKREGSYEQYF,TGTGCCAGTAGTACCAAGCGGGAGGGCTCCTACGAGCAGTACTTC
.,TRBJ1-1,.,TRBV11-2,CASSLGWAEAFF,TGTGCCAGCAGCTTGGGGTGGGCTGAAGCTTTCTTT
TRBD2,TRBJ2-5,.,TRBV9,CASSPQRTGGPGETQYF,TGTGCCAGCAGCCCTCAGCGGACGGGAGGGCCAGGAGAGACCCAGTACTTC